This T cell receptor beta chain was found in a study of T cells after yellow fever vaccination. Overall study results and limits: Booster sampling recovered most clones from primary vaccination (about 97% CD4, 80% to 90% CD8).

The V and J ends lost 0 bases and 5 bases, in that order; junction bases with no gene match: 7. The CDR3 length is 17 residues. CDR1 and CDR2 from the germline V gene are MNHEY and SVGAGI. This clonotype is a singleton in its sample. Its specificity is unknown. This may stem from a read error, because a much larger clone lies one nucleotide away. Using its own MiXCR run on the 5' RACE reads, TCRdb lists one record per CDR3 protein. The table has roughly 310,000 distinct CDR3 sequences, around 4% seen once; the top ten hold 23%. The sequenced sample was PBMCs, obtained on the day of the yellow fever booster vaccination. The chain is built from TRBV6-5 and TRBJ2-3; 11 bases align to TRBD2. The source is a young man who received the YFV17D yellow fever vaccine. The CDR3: CASSYSIVAGGQDTQYF. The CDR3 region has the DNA TGTGCCAGCAGTTACTCGATTGTAGCGGGGGGGCAAGATACGCAGTATTTT.